This T cell receptor (beta chain) was sequenced for a study of T cells after yellow fever vaccination. Universal primer sites and UMIs were introduced during 5'RACE template-switching synthesis of TCR cDNA. TCRdb redid the calling of the 5' RACE reads with MiXCR, one entry per CDR3 protein. The table shows some 340,000 distinct CDR3 sequences, with about 4% occurring only once. Per germline, CDR1 SGHRS and CDR2 YFSETQ. This CDR3 contains 15 residues. V trimming: 4 bases; J trimming: 9 bases; junction bases outside the gene matches: 10. There are a few counts of this clonotype. The specimen was PBMCs, collected 5 days after the yellow fever booster vaccination. The V call is TRBV5-1, the J call TRBJ1-6; the match to TRBD1 covers 7 bases. The sequence was obtained from a man aged 18 to 30 who received the YFV17D yellow fever vaccine. CDR3 DNA sequence: TGCGCCAGCAGCCCTACAGGGGCGGAAAGTTCACCCCTCCACTTT. Protein sequence: CASSPTGAESSPLHF.